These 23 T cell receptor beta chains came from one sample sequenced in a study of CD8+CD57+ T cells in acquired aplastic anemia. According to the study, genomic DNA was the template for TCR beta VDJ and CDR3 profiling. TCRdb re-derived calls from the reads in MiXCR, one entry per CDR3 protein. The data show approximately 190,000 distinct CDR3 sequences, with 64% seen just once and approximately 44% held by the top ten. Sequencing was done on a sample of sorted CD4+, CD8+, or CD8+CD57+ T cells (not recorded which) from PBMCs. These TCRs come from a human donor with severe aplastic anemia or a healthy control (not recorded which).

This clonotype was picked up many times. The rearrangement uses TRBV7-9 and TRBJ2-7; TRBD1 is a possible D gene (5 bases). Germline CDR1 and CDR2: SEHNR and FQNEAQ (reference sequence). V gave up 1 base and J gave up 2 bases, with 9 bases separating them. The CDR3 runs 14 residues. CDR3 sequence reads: CASSLDGRAYEQYF. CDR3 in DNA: TGTGCCAGCAGCTTAGATGGCAGGGCCTACGAGCAGTACTTC.

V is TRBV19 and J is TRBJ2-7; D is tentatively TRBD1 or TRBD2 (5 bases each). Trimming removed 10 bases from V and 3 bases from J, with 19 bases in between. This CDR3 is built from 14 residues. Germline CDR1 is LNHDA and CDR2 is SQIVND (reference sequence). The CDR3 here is CATRPGPNYYEQYF. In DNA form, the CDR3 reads TGTGCCACCCGGCCGGGACCGAATTACTACGAGCAGTACTTC.

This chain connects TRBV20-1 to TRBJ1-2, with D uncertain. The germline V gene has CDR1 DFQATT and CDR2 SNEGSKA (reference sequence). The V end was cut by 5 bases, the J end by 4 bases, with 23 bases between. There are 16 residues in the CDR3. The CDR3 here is CSAWGDGISVGYGYTF. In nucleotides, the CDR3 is TGCAGTGCTTGGGGAGATGGAATATCGGTTGGCTATGGCTACACCTTC.

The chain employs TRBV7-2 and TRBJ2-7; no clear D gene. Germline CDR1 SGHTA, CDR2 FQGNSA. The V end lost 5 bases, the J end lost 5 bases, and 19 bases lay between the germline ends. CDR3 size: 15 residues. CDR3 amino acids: CASSPGRGRLNEQYF. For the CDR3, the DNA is TGTGCCAGCAGCCCAGGACGAGGTCGTTTAAACGAGCAGTACTTC.

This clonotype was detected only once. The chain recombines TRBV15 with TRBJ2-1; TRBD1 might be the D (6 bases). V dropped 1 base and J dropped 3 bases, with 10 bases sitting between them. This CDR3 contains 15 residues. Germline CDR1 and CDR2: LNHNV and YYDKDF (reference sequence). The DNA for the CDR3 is TGTGCCACCAGCAGAGGGACAGTAGACTACAATGAGCAGTTCTTC. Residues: CATSRGTVDYNEQFF.

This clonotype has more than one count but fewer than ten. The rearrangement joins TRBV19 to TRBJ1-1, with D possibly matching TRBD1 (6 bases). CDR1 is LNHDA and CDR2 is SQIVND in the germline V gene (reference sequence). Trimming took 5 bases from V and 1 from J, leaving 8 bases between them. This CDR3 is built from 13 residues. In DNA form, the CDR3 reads TGTGCCAGTAGTCCGGGACAGAACACTGAAGCTTTCTTT. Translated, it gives CASSPGQNTEAFF.

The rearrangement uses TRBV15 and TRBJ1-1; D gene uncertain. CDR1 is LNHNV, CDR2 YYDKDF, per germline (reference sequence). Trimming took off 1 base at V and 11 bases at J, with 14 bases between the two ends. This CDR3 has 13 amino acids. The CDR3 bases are TGTGCCACCAGCAGAGTGGTGGGTCCCCTGGCTTTCTTT. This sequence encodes CATSRVVGPLAFF.

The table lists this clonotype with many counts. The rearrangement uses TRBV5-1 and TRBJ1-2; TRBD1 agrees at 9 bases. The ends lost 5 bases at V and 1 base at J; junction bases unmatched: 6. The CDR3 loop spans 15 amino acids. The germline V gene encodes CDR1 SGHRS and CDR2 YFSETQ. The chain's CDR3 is CASRPGQGINYGYTF. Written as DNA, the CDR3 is TGCGCCAGCAGACCCGGACAGGGGATTAACTATGGCTACACCTTC.

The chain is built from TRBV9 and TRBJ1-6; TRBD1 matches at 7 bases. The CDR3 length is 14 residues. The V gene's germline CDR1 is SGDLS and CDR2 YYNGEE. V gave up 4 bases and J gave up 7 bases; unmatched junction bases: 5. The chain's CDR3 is CASSPTGANSPLHF. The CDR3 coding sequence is TGTGCCAGCAGCCCCACAGGGGCCAATTCACCCCTCCACTTT.

CDR3 region: CASTLDRATTDTQYF. The DNA for the CDR3 is TGTGCCAGTACCCTGGACAGGGCCACCACAGATACGCAGTATTTT. The chain carries TRBV19 and TRBJ2-3, with 8 bases lining up with TRBD1. The CDR3 is 15 residues long. Germline assignment: CDR1 LNHDA and CDR2 SQIVND (reference sequence). Trimming removed 7 bases from V and 2 bases from J; junction bases left unmatched: 8.

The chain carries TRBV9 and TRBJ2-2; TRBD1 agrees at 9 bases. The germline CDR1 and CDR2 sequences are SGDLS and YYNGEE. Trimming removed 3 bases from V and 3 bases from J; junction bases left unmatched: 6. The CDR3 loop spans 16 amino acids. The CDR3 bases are TGTGCCAGCAGCGGATGGACAGGGGAGGACACCGGGGAGCTGTTTTTT. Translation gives CASSGWTGEDTGELFF.

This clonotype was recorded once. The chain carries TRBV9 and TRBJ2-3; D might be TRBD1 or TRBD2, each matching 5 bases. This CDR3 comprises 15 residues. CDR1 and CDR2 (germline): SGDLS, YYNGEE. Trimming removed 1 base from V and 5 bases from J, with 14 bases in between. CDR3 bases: TGTGCCAGCAGCGTATCCCCGGGGCAAGGAGATACGCAGTATTTT. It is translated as CASSVSPGQGDTQYF.

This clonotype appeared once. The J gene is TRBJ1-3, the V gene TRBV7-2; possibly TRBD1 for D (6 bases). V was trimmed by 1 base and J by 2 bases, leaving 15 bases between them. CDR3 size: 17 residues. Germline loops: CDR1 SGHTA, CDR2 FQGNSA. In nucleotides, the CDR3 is TGTGCCAGCAGCTTAGTGAGGGGGGTTCTTACTGGAAACACCATATATTTT. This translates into CASSLVRGVLTGNTIYF.

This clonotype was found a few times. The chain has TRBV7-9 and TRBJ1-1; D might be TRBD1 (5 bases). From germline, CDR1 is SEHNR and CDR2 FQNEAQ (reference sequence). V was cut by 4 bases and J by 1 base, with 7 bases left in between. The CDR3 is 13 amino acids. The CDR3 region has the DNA TGTGCCAGCAGCTCCACAGGGAACACTGAAGCTTTCTTT. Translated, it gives CASSSTGNTEAFF.

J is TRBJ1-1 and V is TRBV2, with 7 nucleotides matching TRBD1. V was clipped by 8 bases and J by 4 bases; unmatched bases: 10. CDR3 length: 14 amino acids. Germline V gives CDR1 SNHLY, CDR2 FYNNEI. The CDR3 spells CASLEQGMSTEAFF. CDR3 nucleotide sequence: TGTGCCAGCTTAGAACAGGGGATGAGCACTGAAGCTTTCTTT.

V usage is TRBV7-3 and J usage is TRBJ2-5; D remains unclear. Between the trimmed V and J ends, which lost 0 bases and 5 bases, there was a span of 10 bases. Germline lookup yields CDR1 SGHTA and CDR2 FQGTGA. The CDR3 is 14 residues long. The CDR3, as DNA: TGTGCCAGCAGCTTAACGAGAGGAGCGGAGACCCAGTACTTC. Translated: CASSLTRGAETQYF.

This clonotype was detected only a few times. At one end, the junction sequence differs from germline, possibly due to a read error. CDR3 in DNA: TGTGCCATCAGTACTAGCGGGGGCACAGATACGCAGTATTTT. Protein product: CAISTSGGTDTQYF. This chain joins TRBV2 and TRBJ2-3; 10 positions agree with TRBD2. Germline V gives CDR1 SNHLY, CDR2 FYNNEI. CDR3 length: 14 amino acids. Full variable domain (rest looked up from reference TRBV2 and TRBJ2-3): EPEVTQTPSHQVTQMGQEVILRCVPISNHLYFYWYRQILGQKVEFLVSFYNNEISEKSEIFDDQFSVERPDGSNFTLKIRSTKLEDSAMYFCAISTSGGTDTQYFGPGTRLTVL.

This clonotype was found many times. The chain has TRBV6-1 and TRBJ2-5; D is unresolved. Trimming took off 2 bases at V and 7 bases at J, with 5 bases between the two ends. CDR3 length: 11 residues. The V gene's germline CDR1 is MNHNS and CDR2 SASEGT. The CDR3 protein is CASSELGTQYF. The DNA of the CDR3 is TGTGCCAGCAGTGAATTAGGGACCCAGTACTTC.

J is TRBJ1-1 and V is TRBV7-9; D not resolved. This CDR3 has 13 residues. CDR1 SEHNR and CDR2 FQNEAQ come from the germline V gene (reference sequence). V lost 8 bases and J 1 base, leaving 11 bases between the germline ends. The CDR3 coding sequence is TGTGCCAGCGGCCGTAACCAGAACACTGAAGCTTTCTTT. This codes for CASGRNQNTEAFF.

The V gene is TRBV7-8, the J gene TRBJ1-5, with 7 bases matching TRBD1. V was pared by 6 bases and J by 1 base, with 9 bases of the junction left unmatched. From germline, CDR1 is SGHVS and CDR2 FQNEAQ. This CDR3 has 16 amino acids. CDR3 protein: CASSDRVFKSNQPQHF. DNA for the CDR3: TGTGCCAGCAGTGACAGGGTTTTTAAAAGCAATCAGCCCCAGCATTTT.

DNA for the CDR3: TGTGCCAGCAGCCAAGGAGATAATTCACCCCTCCACTTT. As protein: CASSQGDNSPLHF. The gene calls are TRBV14 and TRBJ1-6, with D uncertain. V shed 1 base and J shed 5 bases, with 3 bases lying between them. CDR3 length: 13 amino acids. Germline-derived CDR1 and CDR2 are SGHDN and FVKESK.

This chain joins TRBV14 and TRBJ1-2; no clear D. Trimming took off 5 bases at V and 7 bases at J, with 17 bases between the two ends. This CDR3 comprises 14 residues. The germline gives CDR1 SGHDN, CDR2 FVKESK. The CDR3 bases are TGTGCCAGCAGCACAACAGTTCCTGGATTTGGCTACACCTTC. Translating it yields CASSTTVPGFGYTF.

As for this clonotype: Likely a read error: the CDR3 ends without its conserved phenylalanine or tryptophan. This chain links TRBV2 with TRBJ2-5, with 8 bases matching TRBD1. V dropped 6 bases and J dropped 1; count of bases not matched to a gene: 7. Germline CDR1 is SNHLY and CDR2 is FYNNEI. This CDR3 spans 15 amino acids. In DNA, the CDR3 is TGTGCCAGCAGGGTACAGGGGGGATCCCAAGAGACCCAGTACTCC. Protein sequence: CASRVQGGSQETQYS.